This T cell receptor beta chain appears in the sequencing data of a study of blood T cell repertoires in COVID-19. About the research overall: Acute-phase and convalescent COVID-19 samples originated in the United States, Italy and Spain.

The ends lost 3 bases at V and 4 bases at J; junction bases unmatched: 3. CDR1 SGDLS and CDR2 YYNGEE come from the germline V gene. The CDR3 has 14 residues. Original methodology: Amplification of reference gene primers provided the estimated nucleated cell counts. TCRdb's table, derived via immunoSEQ multiplex PCR, lists solely in-frame clones and lacks some. The V and J calls and the clone size are those of that table, but D and trimming were determined from the DNA. The repertoire has 93,000 or so clones, approximately 84% of them found once; the top ten carry about an eighth. Sequenced material: peripheral blood. This chain links TRBV9 with TRBJ1-5, with TRBD1 matching 8 bases. The sequence was obtained from a human donor in a cohort sampled during active or convalescent COVID-19. CDR3 region: CASSEGTGNQPQHF. CDR3 nucleotide sequence: TGTGCCAGCAGCGAAGGGACAGGTAATCAGCCCCAGCATTTT.